This record concerns one T cell receptor beta chain sequence. V was pared by 3 bases and J by 6 bases, with 5 bases of the junction left unmatched. The CDR3 covers 15 residues. Germline CDR1 and CDR2: SGDLS and YYNGEE. An equimolar mix of two oligonucleotides served as the beta constant-region primer for TRBC1 and TRBC2. TCRdb re-derived calls from the UMI-ligation and nested PCR reads in MiXCR, one entry per CDR3 protein. This table has about 21,000 distinct CDR3 sequences, approximately 10% appearing once. The data belong to a study of naive and memory T cell subsets. CMV status came from CD4+ IFNgamma after overnight CMV lysate stimulation.

The specimen was central memory CD8+ T cells from blood. V usage is TRBV9 and J usage is TRBJ2-1, with 11 bases aligning to TRBD2. The source of this sequence is a human donor in good health. The chain's CDR3 is CASSASGTSGNEQFF. CDR3 nucleotide sequence: TGTGCCAGCAGCGCCAGCGGGACTAGCGGCAATGAGCAGTTCTTC.